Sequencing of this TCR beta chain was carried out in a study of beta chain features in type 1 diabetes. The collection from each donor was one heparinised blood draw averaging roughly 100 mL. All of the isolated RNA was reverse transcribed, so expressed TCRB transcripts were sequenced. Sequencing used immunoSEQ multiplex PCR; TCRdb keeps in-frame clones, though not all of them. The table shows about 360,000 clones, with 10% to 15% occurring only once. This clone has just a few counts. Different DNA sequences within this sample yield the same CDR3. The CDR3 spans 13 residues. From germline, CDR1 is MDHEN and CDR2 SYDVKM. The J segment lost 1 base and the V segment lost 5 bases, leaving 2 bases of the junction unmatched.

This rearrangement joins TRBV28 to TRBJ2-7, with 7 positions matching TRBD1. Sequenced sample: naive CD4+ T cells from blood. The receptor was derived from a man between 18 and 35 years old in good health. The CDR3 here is CASSKTGSYEQYF. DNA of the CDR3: TGTGCCAGCAGTAAGACAGGGTCCTACGAGCAGTACTTC.